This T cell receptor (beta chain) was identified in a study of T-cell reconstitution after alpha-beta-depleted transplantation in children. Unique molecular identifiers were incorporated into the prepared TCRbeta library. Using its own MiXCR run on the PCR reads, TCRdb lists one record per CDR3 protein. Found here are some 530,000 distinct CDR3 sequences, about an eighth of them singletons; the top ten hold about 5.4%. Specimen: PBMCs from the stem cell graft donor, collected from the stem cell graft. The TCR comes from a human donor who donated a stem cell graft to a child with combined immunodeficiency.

The CDR3: CAIGGTPNEKLFF. CDR3 bases: TGTGCCATCGGCGGCACCCCCAATGAAAAACTGTTTTTT. The J gene is TRBJ1-4, the V gene TRBV10-3; D unresolved. The V gene lost 8 bases and the J gene lost 5 bases, with 12 bases spanning the gap. The CDR3 loop spans 13 amino acids. Germline V gene sequence: CDR1 ENHRY, CDR2 SYGVKD.